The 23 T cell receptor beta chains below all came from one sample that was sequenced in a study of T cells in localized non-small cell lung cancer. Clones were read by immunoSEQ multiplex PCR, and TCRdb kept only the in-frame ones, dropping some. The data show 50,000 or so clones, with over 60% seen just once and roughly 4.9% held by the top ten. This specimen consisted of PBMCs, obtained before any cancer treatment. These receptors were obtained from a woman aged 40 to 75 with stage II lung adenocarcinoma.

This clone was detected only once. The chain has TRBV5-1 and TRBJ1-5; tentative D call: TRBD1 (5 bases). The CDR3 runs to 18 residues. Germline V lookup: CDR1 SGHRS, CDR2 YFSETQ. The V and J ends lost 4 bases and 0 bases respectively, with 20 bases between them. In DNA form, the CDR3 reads TGCGCCAGCAGCGAACGACGGGACGACTTCTATAGCAATCAGCCCCAGCATTTT. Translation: CASSERRDDFYSNQPQHF.

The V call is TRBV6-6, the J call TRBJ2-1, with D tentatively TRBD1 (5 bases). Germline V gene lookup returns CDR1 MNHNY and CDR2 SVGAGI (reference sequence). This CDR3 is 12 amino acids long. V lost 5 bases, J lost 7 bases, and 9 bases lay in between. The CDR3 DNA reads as TGTGCCAGCAGTCCCCAGGGAAATGAGCAGTTCTTC. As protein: CASSPQGNEQFF.

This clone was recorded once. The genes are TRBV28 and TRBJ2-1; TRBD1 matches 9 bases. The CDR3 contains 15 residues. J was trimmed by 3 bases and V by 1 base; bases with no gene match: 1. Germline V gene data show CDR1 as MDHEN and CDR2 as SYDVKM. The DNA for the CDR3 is TGTGCCAGCAGTTTATCGGGACAGGGCTACAATGAGCAGTTCTTC. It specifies CASSLSGQGYNEQFF.

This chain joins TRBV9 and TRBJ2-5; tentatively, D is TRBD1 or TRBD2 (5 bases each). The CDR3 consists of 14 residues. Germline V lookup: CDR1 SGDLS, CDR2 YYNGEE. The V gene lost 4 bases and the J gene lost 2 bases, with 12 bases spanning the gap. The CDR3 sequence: CASSSGRLQETQYF. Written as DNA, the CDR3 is TGTGCCAGCAGCTCGGGACGGCTACAAGAGACCCAGTACTTC.

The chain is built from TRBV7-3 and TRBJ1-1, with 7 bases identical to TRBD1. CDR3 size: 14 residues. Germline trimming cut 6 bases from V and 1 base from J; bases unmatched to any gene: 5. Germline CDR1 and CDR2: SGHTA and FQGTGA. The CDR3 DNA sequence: TGTGCCAGCAGGTTCCGGGACAGGAACACTGAAGCTTTCTTT. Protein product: CASRFRDRNTEAFF.

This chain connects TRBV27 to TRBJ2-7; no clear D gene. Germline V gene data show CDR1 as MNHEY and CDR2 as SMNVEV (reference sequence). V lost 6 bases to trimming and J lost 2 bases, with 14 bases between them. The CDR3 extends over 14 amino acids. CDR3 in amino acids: CASSQAFGPYEQYF. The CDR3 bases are TGTGCCAGCAGCCAGGCTTTCGGACCCTACGAGCAGTACTTC.

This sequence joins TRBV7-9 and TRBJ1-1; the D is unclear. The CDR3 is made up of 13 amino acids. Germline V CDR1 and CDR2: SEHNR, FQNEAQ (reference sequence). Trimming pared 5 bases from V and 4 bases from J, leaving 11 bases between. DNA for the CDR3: TGTGCCAGCAGCCTAAGTACGGCCACTGAAGCTTTCTTT. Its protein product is CASSLSTATEAFF.

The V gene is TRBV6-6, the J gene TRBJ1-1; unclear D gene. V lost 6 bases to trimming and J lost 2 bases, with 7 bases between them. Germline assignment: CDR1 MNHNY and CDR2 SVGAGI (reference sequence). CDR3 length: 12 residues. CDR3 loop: CASRLDNTEAFF. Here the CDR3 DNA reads TGTGCCAGCAGGCTCGACAACACTGAAGCTTTCTTT.

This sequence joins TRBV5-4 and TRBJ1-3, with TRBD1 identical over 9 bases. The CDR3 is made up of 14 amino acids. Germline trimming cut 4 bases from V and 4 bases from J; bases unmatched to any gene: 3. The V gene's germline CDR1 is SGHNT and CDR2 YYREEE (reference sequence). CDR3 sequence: CASSRDRGGNTIYF. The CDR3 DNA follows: TGTGCCAGCAGCCGAGACAGGGGGGGAAACACCATATATTTT.

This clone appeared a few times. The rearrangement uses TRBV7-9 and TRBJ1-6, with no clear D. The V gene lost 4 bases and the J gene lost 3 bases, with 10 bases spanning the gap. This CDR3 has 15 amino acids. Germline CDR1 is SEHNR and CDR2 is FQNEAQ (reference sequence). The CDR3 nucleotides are TGTGCCAGCAGCTACGCCGGGTTCTATAATTCACCCCTCCACTTT. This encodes CASSYAGFYNSPLHF.

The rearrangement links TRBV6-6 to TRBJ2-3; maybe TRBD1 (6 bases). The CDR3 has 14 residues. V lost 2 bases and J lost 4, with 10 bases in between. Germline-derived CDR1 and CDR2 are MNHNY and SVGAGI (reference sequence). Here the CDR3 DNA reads TGTGCCAGCAGTTACGGTTACAGGGCAGATACGCAGTATTTT. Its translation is CASSYGYRADTQYF.

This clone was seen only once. CDR3 protein: CASSSMDRLDYEQYF. CDR3 coding DNA: TGTGCCAGCAGTTCGATGGACAGGCTGGACTACGAGCAGTACTTC. This rearrangement joins TRBV6-5 to TRBJ2-7; 7 bases fit TRBD1. The CDR3 extends over 15 amino acids. From germline, CDR1 is MNHEY and CDR2 SVGAGI. With 4 bases clipped from V and 3 bases from J, the junction kept 9 bases outside the gene matches.

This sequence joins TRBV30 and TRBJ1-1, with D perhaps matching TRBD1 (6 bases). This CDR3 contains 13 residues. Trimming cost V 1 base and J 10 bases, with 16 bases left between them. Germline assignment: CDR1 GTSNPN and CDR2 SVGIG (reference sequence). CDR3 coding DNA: TGTGCCTGGAGTGGAGGGGGGGGCCGGGGAGCTTTCTTT. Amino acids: CAWSGGGGRGAFF.

The CDR3 DNA follows: TGTGCCAGCTGGGAGTTAACCCCTATGAACACTGAAGCTTTCTTT. Its translation is CASWELTPMNTEAFF. The genes are TRBV27 and TRBJ1-1; unclear D gene. CDR1 and CDR2 from the germline V gene are MNHEY and SMNVEV (reference sequence). CDR3 length: 15 amino acids. Between the trimmed V and J ends, which lost 8 bases and 0 bases, there was a span of 16 bases.

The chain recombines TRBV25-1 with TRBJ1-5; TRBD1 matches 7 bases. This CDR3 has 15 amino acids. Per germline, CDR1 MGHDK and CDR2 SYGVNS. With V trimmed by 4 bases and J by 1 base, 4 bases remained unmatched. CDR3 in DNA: TGTGCCAGCAGTGGGGGGACAGTCAGCAATCAGCCCCAGCATTTT. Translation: CASSGGTVSNQPQHF.

CDR3 residues: CASSLTGDGVCTF. CDR3 nucleotide sequence: TGTGCCAGCAGCCTTACAGGGGACGGCGTTTGCACCTTC. This chain links TRBV7-3 with TRBJ1-2, with 7 nucleotides matching TRBD1. V shed 5 bases, J shed 13 bases, and the junction held 13 bases outside the gene matches. Germline CDR1 SGHTA, CDR2 FQGTGA. This CDR3 has 13 amino acids. The full variable domain, in which reference TRBV7-3 and TRBJ1-2 provide the parts outside the CDR3, is GAGVSQTPSNKVTEKGKYVELRCDPISGHTALYWYRQSLGQGPEFLIYFQGTGAADDSGLPNDRFFAVRPEGSVSTLKIQRTERGDSAVYLCASSLTGDGVCTFGSGTRLTVV.

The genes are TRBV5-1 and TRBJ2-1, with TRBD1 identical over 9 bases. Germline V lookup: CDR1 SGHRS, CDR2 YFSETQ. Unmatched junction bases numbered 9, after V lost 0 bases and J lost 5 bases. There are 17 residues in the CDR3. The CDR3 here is CASSLDTRQGGNNEQFF. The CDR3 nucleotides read TGCGCCAGCAGCTTGGACACCCGACAGGGGGGGAACAATGAGCAGTTCTTC.

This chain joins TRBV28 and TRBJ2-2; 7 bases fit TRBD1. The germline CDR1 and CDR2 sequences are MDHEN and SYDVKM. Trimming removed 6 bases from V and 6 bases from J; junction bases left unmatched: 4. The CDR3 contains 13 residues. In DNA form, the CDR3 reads TGTGCCAGCAGGCGTGGACAGGCCGGGGAGCTGTTTTTT. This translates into CASRRGQAGELFF.

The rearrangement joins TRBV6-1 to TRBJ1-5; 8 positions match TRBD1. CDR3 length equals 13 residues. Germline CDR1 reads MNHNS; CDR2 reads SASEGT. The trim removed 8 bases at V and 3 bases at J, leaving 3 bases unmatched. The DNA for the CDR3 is TGTGCCAGCGACAGGGGTGACAATCAGCCCCAGCATTTT. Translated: CASDRGDNQPQHF.

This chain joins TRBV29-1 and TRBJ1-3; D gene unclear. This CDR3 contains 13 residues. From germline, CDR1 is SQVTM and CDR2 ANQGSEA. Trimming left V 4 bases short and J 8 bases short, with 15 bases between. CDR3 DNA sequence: TGCAGCGTTGGATGGACCCGAGGAGACACCATATATTTT. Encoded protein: CSVGWTRGDTIYF.

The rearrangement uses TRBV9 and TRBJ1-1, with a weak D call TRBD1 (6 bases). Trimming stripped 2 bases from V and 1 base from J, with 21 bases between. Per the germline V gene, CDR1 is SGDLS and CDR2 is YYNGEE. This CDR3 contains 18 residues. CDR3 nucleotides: TGTGCCAGCAGCGTTTCAGGGGTACCACGATCGGGGAACACTGAAGCTTTCTTT. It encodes CASSVSGVPRSGNTEAFF. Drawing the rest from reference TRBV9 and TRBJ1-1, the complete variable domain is DSGVTQTPKHLITATGQRVTLRCSPRSGDLSVYWYQQSLDQGLQFLIQYYNGEERAKGNILERFSAQQFPDLHSELNLSSLELGDSALYFCASSVSGVPRSGNTEAFFGQGTRLTVV.

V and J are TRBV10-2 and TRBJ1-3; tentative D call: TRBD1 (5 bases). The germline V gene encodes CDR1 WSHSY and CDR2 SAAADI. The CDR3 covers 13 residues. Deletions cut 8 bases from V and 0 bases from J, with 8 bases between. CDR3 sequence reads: CASSTGSGNTIYF. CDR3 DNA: TGCGCCAGCTCCACAGGCTCTGGAAACACCATATATTTT.

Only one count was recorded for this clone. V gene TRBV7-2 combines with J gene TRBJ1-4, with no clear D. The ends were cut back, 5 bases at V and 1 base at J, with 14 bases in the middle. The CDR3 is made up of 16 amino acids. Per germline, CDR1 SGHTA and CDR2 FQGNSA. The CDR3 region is CASSPGYGVTNEKLFF. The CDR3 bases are TGTGCCAGCAGCCCCGGATACGGGGTAACTAATGAAAAACTGTTTTTT.